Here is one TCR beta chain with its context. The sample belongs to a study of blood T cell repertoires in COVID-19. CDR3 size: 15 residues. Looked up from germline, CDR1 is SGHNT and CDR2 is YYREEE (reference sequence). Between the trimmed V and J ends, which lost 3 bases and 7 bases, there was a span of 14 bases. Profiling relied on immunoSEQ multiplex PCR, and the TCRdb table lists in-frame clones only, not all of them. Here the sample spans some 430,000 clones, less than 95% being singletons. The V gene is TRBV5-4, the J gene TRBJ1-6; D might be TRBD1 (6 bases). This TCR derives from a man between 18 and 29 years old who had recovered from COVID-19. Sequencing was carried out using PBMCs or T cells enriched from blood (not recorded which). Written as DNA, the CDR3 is TGTGCCAGCAGCTGGAAACAGGGAGGGAATTCACCCCTCCACTTT. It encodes CASSWKQGGNSPLHF.